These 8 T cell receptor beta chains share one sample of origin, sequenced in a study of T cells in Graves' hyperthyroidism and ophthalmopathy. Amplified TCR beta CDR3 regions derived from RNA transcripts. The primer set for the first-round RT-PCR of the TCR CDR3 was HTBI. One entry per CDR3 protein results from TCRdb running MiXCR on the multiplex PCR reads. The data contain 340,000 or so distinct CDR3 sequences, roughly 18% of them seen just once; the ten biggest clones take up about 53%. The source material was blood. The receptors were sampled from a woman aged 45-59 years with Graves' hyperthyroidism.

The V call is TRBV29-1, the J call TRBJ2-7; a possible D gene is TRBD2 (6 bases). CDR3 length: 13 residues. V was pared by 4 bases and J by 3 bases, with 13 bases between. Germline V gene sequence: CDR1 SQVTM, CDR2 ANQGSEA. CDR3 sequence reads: CSVGRGRGYEQYF. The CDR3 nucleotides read TGCAGCGTTGGGAGGGGCCGGGGCTACGAGCAGTACTTC.

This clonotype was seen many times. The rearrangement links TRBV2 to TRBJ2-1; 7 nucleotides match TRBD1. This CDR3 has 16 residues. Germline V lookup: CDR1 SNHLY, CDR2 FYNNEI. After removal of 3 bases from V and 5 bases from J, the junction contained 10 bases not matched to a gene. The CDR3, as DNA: TGTGCCAGCAGTGAGCCCGCGGACAGGATTAACAATGAGCAGTTCTTC. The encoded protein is CASSEPADRINNEQFF.

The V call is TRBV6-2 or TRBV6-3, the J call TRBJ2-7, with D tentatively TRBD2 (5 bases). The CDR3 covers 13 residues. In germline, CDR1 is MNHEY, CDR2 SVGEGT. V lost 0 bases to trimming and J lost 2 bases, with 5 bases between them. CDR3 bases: TGTGCCAGCAGTTACTCACTAGCCTACGAGCAGTACGTC. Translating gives CASSYSLAYEQYV.

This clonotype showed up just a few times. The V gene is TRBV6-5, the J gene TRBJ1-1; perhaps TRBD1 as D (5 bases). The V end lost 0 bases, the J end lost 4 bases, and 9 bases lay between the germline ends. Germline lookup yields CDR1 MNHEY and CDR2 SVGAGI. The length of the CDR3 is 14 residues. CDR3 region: CASSYSGRPTEAFF. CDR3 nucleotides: TGTGCCAGCAGTTACTCGGGACGACCCACTGAAGCTTTCTTT.

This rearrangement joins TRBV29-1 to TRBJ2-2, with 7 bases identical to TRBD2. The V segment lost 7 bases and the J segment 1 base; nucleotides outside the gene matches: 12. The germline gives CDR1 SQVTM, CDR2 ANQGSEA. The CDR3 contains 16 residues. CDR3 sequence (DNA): TGCAGCGCCGAAAGGGCTAGCGGCAGGAACACCGGGGAGCTGTTTTTT. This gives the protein CSAERASGRNTGELFF.

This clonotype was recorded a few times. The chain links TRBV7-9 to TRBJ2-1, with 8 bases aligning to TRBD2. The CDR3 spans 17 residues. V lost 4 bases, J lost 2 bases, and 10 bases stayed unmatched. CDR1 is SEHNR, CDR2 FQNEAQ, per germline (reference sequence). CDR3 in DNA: TGTGCCAGCAGCTCAAGGGTCGGGAGGGCAACCTACAATGAGCAGTTCTTC. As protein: CASSSRVGRATYNEQFF.

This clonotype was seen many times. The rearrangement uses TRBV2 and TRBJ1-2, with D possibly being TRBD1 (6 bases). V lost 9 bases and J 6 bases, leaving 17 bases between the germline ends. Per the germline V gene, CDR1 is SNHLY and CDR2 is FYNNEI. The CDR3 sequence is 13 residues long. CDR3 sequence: CARRQVSSDGYTF. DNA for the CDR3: TGTGCCAGGAGACAGGTTTCTTCCGATGGCTACACCTTC.

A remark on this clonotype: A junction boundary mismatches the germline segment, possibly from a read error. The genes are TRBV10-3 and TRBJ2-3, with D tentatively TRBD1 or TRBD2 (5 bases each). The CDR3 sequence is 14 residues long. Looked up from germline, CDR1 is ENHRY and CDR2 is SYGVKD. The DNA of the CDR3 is TGTGCCACGGGGACGGGATACAGCATAGATACGCAGTATTTT. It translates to CATGTGYSIDTQYF.